The 32 T cell receptor beta chains below come from one sample, sequenced in a study of cytomegalovirus exposure and HLA in healthy donors. Primers included in the PCR were 60 Vbeta and 13 Jbeta primers. The data were produced by immunoSEQ multiplex PCR, yet TCRdb's version contains in-frame clones alone and is incomplete. The sample holds about 130,000 clones, about 82% seen once. Source material: PBMCs. The source of these receptors is a boy between 10 and 17 years old in good health and CMV-seronegative.

The V call is TRBV18, the J call TRBJ2-2; TRBD2 matches 11 bases. CDR1 is KGHSH, CDR2 LQKENI, per germline. The CDR3 runs to 15 residues. Trimming took 5 bases from V and 5 from J; bases not matched to a gene: 4. The CDR3 loop is CASSAGLAVTGELFF. In nucleotides, the CDR3 is TGTGCCAGCTCAGCGGGACTAGCGGTAACCGGGGAGCTGTTTTTT.

J is TRBJ1-4 and V is TRBV6-5; 9 nucleotides line up with TRBD1. The J segment lost 1 base and the V segment lost 5 bases, leaving 2 bases of the junction unmatched. CDR1 MNHEY and CDR2 SVGAGI come from the germline V gene. This CDR3 is 15 amino acids long. CDR3 residues: CASSKDRGTNEKLFF. CDR3 coding DNA: TGTGCCAGCAGTAAGGACAGGGGAACTAATGAAAAACTGTTTTTT.

The chain uses TRBV7-2 and TRBJ2-5; unclear D gene. Per germline, CDR1 SGHTA and CDR2 FQGNSA. Trimming removed 5 bases at V and 5 bases at J, with 9 bases between. This CDR3 is 12 amino acids long. Here the CDR3 reads CASSELMETQYF. The CDR3, as DNA: TGTGCCAGCAGCGAACTGATGGAGACCCAGTACTTC.

This chain links TRBV5-5 with TRBJ2-7; a weak D match, TRBD1 (6 bases). The CDR3 is 14 amino acids. The V gene lost 0 bases and the J gene lost 5 bases, with 12 bases spanning the gap. Germline CDR1 and CDR2: SGHKS and YYEKEE (reference sequence). CDR3 region: CASSLGGLIDEQYF. Written as DNA, the CDR3 is TGTGCCAGCAGCTTGGGGGGGCTTATAGACGAGCAGTACTTC.

This chain uses TRBV15 with TRBJ2-1; D is undetermined. The CDR3 spans 14 residues. Germline lookup yields CDR1 LNHNV and CDR2 YYDKDF (reference sequence). Trimming removed 0 bases at V and 4 bases at J, with 7 bases between. Here the CDR3 reads CATSRDATYNEQFF. As DNA, the CDR3 is TGTGCCACCAGCAGAGATGCCACTTACAATGAGCAGTTCTTC.

This clone was detected only once. The chain carries TRBV5-1 and TRBJ2-2; no definite D call. Germline V gene sequence: CDR1 SGHRS, CDR2 YFSETQ. The CDR3 runs to 15 residues. The germline V and J ends were trimmed by 4 bases and 4 bases, with 14 bases remaining between them. The CDR3 DNA follows: TGCGCCAGCAGCCAAGAGGCCCAGAGCACCGGGGAGCTGTTTTTT. It is translated as CASSQEAQSTGELFF.

This chain connects TRBV25-1 to TRBJ2-5, with a possible D match to TRBD2 (7 bases). The germline CDR1 and CDR2 sequences are MGHDK and SYGVNS. V gave up 3 bases and J gave up 5 bases, with 19 bases separating them. The CDR3 sequence is 16 residues long. CDR3 DNA: TGTGCCAGCAGTGACGACAGGAGCGGGATAATCGAGACCCAGTACTTC. Translated, it gives CASSDDRSGIIETQYF.

J is TRBJ2-5 and V is TRBV2, with D perhaps TRBD1 (5 bases). Germline lookup yields CDR1 SNHLY and CDR2 FYNNEI. The CDR3 consists of 13 residues. V was shortened by 4 bases and J by 5 bases, with 11 bases between the two germline ends. This CDR3 is CASSAGHGETQYF. In nucleotides, the CDR3 is TGTGCCAGCAGTGCAGGGCATGGGGAGACCCAGTACTTC. The whole variable domain, filled in from reference TRBV2 and TRBJ2-5, reads EPEVTQTPSHQVTQMGQEVILRCVPISNHLYFYWYRQILGQKVEFLVSFYNNEISEKSEIFDDQFSVERPDGSNFTLKIRSTKLEDSAMYFCASSAGHGETQYFGPGTRLLVL.

This clone was seen more than once but under ten times. The rearrangement joins TRBV6-1 to TRBJ2-7; 8 bases map to TRBD2. V shed 10 bases, J shed 1 base, and the junction held 6 bases outside the gene matches. From germline, CDR1 is MNHNS and CDR2 SASEGT. The length of the CDR3 is 13 residues. The CDR3 DNA follows: TGTGCCACGCAGACTAGCGTTTCCTACGAGCAGTACTTC. The encoded protein is CATQTSVSYEQYF.

V usage is TRBV29-1 and J usage is TRBJ1-5; D call uncertain. The CDR3 has 14 amino acids. With 8 bases removed from V and 11 bases from J, the gap between germline ends came to 25 bases. The germline gives CDR1 SQVTM, CDR2 ANQGSEA. CDR3 nucleotides: TGCAGCCCTCCAAAGCAGGAGGTCGAGGGTACCCAGCATTTT. Amino acid sequence: CSPPKQEVEGTQHF.

This clone was observed once. The chain couples TRBV6-6 to TRBJ2-1, with D unclear. V was cut by 3 bases and J by 9 bases, with 9 bases left in between. CDR3 size: 12 residues. Germline V CDR1 and CDR2: MNHNY, SVGAGI (reference sequence). This chain's CDR3 is CASSYERGEQFF. CDR3 DNA sequence: TGTGCCAGCAGTTATGAGCGAGGTGAGCAGTTCTTC.

The chain couples TRBV2 to TRBJ2-7, with D perhaps matching TRBD1 (6 bases). V was trimmed by 10 bases and J by 0 bases, leaving 13 bases between them. Germline CDR1 SNHLY, CDR2 FYNNEI. The CDR3 is made up of 13 amino acids. The CDR3 spells CATTGLNSYEQYF. The CDR3 nucleotides are TGTGCCACTACAGGGCTCAACTCCTACGAGCAGTACTTC.

The chain links TRBV5-5 to TRBJ1-2; D is unresolved. V was cut by 0 bases and J by 4 bases, with 16 bases left in between. The CDR3 has 16 amino acids. Germline CDR1 SGHKS, CDR2 YYEKEE (reference sequence). CDR3 nucleotides: TGTGCCAGCAGCTTGGGGTCCCGTGGCGGATTCTATGGCTACACCTTC. Translating it yields CASSLGSRGGFYGYTF.

This rearrangement joins TRBV10-3 to TRBJ2-5; unclear D gene. Germline V gene sequence: CDR1 ENHRY, CDR2 SYGVKD. The CDR3 has 13 amino acids. V was cut by 8 bases and J by 4 bases, with 14 bases left in between. The CDR3, as DNA: TGTGCCATCCAGACGGATTCAGGAGAGACCCAGTACTTC. Translating gives CAIQTDSGETQYF.

The genes are TRBV5-6 and TRBJ2-5, with TRBD1 identical over 8 bases. With the DNA end fitting TRBJ2-7 better, the J assignment may be wrong. Germline V lookup: CDR1 SGHDT, CDR2 YYEEEE. The CDR3 totals 14 residues. CDR3 protein: CASSGGQASYEQYF. In DNA form, the CDR3 reads TGTGCCAGCAGCGGGGGACAGGCATCCTACGAGCAGTACTTC.

This clone has more than one count but fewer than ten. Other DNA sequences of this sample code for an identical CDR3. The chain links TRBV7-8 to TRBJ2-3, with D unresolved. Between the trimmed V and J ends, which lost 0 bases and 5 bases, there was a span of 6 bases. This CDR3 comprises 13 residues. CDR1 and CDR2 from the germline V gene are SGHVS and FQNEAQ. CDR3 in DNA: TGTGCCAGCAGCTTAGCGAACAGAGATACGCAGTATTTT. Protein sequence: CASSLANRDTQYF. The full variable domain, its missing parts supplied by reference TRBV7-8 and TRBJ2-3, is GAGVSQSPRYKVAKRGQDVALRCDPISGHVSLFWYQQALGQGPEFLTYFQNEAQLDKSGLPSDRFFAERPEGSVSTLKIQRTQQEDSAVYLCASSLANRDTQYFGPGTRLTVL.

The chain joins TRBV30 to TRBJ2-1; D not resolved. Germline CDR1 GTSNPN, CDR2 SVGIG (reference sequence). This CDR3 spans 15 amino acids. V was cut by 0 bases and J by 0 bases, with 9 bases left in between. CDR3 sequence reads: CAWSVRHSSYNEQFF. In DNA, the CDR3 is TGTGCCTGGAGTGTACGTCACAGCTCCTACAATGAGCAGTTCTTC.

V is TRBV2 and J is TRBJ2-1, with TRBD1 matching over 7 bases. The germline V gene has CDR1 SNHLY and CDR2 FYNNEI. CDR3 length: 16 residues. V lost 3 bases and J lost 0; bases outside the gene matches: 5. CDR3 amino acids: CASSDRGFSSYNEQFF. DNA for the CDR3: TGTGCCAGCAGTGACAGGGGGTTCAGCTCCTACAATGAGCAGTTCTTC.

The rearrangement links TRBV11-3 to TRBJ1-2; 7 bases map to TRBD1. The trim removed 5 bases at V and 8 bases at J, leaving 8 bases unmatched. Germline V gene data show CDR1 as SGHNT and CDR2 as YENEEA. The CDR3 runs to 13 residues. CDR3 DNA: TGTGCCAGCAGCCCCGGGTACAGGGGAGGCTACACCTTC. Translating it yields CASSPGYRGGYTF.

The gene calls are TRBV29-1 and TRBJ2-3; TRBD2 agrees at 11 bases. Germline values: CDR1 SQVTM, CDR2 ANQGSEA. This CDR3 is 13 amino acids long. V lost 5 bases, J lost 5 bases, and 3 bases stayed unmatched. The CDR3 loop is CSVLGLAGDTQYF. CDR3 bases: TGCAGCGTTCTCGGACTAGCGGGAGATACGCAGTATTTT.

This chain uses TRBV19 with TRBJ1-5; tentative D call: TRBD1 (6 bases). The ends were cut back, 3 bases at V and 3 bases at J, with 9 bases in the middle. The CDR3 extends over 14 amino acids. Germline V gives CDR1 LNHDA, CDR2 SQIVND (reference sequence). The CDR3 here is CASSIGTLNQPQHF. The CDR3 DNA reads as TGTGCCAGTAGTATCGGGACACTCAATCAGCCCCAGCATTTT.

The chain couples TRBV15 to TRBJ2-5, with 9 bases aligning to TRBD2. The CDR3 is 15 residues long. Trimming removed 6 bases from V and 3 bases from J; junction bases left unmatched: 8. The germline V gene encodes CDR1 LNHNV and CDR2 YYDKDF (reference sequence). CDR3 bases: TGTGCCACCAGGTCAGGACTAGCGATAGAAGAGACCCAGTACTTC. It encodes CATRSGLAIEETQYF.

The chain carries TRBV9 and TRBJ2-3, with 8 bases lining up with TRBD1. V shed 3 bases and J 5 bases; nucleotides not matched to a gene: 8. CDR1 is SGDLS, CDR2 YYNGEE, per germline. There are 15 residues in the CDR3. CDR3 region: CASSEGQGAQDTQYF. The CDR3 DNA reads as TGTGCCAGCAGCGAGGGCCAGGGGGCCCAAGATACGCAGTATTTT.

The rearrangement links TRBV29-1 to TRBJ2-7; 7 nucleotides match TRBD2. This CDR3 spans 14 amino acids. Germline lookup yields CDR1 SQVTM and CDR2 ANQGSEA. Losses at the gene ends were 1 base for V and 2 bases for J; bases not matched to a gene: 5. CDR3 DNA sequence: TGCAGCGTTGAAGGGGAGGGAAACCCCTACGAGCAGTACTTC. The encoded protein is CSVEGEGNPYEQYF.

The count of this clone is one. This chain connects TRBV30 to TRBJ1-2; D may be TRBD1 (6 bases). V dropped 4 bases and J dropped 6 bases, with 21 bases sitting between them. There are 15 residues in the CDR3. Per germline, CDR1 GTSNPN and CDR2 SVGIG (reference sequence). The CDR3 sequence is CAWKIRQGMVNGYTF. CDR3 DNA: TGTGCCTGGAAAATTCGTCAGGGGATGGTCAATGGCTACACCTTC.

V usage is TRBV7-9 and J usage is TRBJ1-2; D is possibly TRBD1 (6 bases). The V gene's germline CDR1 is SEHNR and CDR2 FQNEAQ (reference sequence). The CDR3 is 13 residues long. V lost 2 bases to trimming and J lost 6 bases, with 10 bases between them. The CDR3 bases are TGTGCCAGCAGCTTAAGCAGGGGAGATGGCTACACCTTC. Residues: CASSLSRGDGYTF.

This clone was recorded a few times. V is TRBV19 and J is TRBJ1-5; maybe TRBD1 (5 bases). Trimming took off 7 bases at V and 2 bases at J, with 15 bases between the two ends. The CDR3 contains 15 residues. The germline CDR1 and CDR2 sequences are LNHDA and SQIVND (reference sequence). The CDR3 DNA is TGTGCCAGTACCCTCAGGGTTTTTGGCAATCAGCCCCAGCATTTT. This translates into CASTLRVFGNQPQHF.

The chain couples TRBV6-1 to TRBJ2-1, with a weak D call TRBD2 (6 bases). CDR3 length equals 15 residues. In germline, CDR1 is MNHNS, CDR2 SASEGT. V lost 5 bases and J 0 bases, leaving 11 bases between the germline ends. In DNA, the CDR3 is TGTGCCAGCAGTTGGGACTCCGGCTCCTACAATGAGCAGTTCTTC. It is translated as CASSWDSGSYNEQFF.

This clone was observed once. This chain uses TRBV2 with TRBJ2-6; a weak D match, TRBD1 (5 bases). The CDR3 extends over 15 amino acids. V was trimmed by 7 bases and J by 3 bases, leaving 13 bases between them. Germline values: CDR1 SNHLY, CDR2 FYNNEI. CDR3 coding DNA: TGTGCCAGCACCAAAGGGGCCAATGGGGCCAACGTCCTGACTTTC. It codes for CASTKGANGANVLTF.

The rearrangement links TRBV30 to TRBJ2-7; D possibly corresponds to TRBD1 (6 bases). The CDR3 has 14 amino acids. V was shortened by 2 bases and J by 2 bases, with 13 bases between the two germline ends. The germline V gene has CDR1 GTSNPN and CDR2 SVGIG (reference sequence). CDR3 DNA: TGTGCCTGGAGTCTGACAGGAGGTACCTACGAGCAGTACTTC. Its protein is CAWSLTGGTYEQYF.

CDR3 protein: CASSPFFGETQYF. CDR3 in DNA: TGCGCCAGCAGCCCGTTTTTCGGGGAGACCCAGTACTTC. The chain has TRBV4-3 and TRBJ2-5, with D hard to call. CDR1 LGHNA and CDR2 YSLEER come from the germline V gene. Trimming removed 4 bases at V and 5 bases at J, with 11 bases between. The CDR3 loop spans 13 amino acids.

CDR3 region: CASSSLDRGDEQYF. CDR3 bases: TGTGCCAGCAGCTCCCTAGACAGGGGAGACGAGCAGTACTTC. The chain uses TRBV13 and TRBJ2-7; 8 bases align to TRBD1. The germline gives CDR1 PRHDT, CDR2 FYEKMQ (reference sequence). The CDR3 spans 14 residues. The junction had 7 bases not matched to a gene; V was cut back by 4 bases and J by 5 bases.